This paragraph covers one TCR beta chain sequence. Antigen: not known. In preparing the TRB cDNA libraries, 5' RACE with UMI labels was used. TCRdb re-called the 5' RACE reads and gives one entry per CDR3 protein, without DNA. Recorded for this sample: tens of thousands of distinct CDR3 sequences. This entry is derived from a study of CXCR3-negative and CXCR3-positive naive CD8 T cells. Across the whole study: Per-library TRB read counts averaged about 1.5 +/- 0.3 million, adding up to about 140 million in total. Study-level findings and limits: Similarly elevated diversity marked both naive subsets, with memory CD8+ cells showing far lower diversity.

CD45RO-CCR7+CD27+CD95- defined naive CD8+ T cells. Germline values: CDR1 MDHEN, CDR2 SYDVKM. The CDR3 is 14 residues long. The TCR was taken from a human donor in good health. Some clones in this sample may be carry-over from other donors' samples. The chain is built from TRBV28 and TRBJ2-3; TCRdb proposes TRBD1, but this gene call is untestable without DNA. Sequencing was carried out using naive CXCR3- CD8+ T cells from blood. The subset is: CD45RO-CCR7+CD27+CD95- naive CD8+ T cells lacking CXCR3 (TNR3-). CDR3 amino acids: CASSLSPGTDTQYF.